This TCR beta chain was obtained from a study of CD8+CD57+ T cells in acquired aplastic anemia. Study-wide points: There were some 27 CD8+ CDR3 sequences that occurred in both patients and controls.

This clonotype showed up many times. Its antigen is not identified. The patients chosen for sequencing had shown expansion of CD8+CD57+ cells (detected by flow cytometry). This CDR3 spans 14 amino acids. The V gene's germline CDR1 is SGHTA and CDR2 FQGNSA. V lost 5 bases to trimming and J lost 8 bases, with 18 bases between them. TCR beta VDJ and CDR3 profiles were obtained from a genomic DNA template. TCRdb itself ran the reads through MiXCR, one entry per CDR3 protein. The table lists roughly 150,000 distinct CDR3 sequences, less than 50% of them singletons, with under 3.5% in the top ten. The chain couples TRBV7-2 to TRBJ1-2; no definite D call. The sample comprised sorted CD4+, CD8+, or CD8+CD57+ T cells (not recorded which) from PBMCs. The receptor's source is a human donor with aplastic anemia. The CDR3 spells CASSPPDHRPGYTF. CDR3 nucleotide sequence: TGTGCCAGCAGCCCTCCGGACCACCGTCCAGGCTACACCTTC.